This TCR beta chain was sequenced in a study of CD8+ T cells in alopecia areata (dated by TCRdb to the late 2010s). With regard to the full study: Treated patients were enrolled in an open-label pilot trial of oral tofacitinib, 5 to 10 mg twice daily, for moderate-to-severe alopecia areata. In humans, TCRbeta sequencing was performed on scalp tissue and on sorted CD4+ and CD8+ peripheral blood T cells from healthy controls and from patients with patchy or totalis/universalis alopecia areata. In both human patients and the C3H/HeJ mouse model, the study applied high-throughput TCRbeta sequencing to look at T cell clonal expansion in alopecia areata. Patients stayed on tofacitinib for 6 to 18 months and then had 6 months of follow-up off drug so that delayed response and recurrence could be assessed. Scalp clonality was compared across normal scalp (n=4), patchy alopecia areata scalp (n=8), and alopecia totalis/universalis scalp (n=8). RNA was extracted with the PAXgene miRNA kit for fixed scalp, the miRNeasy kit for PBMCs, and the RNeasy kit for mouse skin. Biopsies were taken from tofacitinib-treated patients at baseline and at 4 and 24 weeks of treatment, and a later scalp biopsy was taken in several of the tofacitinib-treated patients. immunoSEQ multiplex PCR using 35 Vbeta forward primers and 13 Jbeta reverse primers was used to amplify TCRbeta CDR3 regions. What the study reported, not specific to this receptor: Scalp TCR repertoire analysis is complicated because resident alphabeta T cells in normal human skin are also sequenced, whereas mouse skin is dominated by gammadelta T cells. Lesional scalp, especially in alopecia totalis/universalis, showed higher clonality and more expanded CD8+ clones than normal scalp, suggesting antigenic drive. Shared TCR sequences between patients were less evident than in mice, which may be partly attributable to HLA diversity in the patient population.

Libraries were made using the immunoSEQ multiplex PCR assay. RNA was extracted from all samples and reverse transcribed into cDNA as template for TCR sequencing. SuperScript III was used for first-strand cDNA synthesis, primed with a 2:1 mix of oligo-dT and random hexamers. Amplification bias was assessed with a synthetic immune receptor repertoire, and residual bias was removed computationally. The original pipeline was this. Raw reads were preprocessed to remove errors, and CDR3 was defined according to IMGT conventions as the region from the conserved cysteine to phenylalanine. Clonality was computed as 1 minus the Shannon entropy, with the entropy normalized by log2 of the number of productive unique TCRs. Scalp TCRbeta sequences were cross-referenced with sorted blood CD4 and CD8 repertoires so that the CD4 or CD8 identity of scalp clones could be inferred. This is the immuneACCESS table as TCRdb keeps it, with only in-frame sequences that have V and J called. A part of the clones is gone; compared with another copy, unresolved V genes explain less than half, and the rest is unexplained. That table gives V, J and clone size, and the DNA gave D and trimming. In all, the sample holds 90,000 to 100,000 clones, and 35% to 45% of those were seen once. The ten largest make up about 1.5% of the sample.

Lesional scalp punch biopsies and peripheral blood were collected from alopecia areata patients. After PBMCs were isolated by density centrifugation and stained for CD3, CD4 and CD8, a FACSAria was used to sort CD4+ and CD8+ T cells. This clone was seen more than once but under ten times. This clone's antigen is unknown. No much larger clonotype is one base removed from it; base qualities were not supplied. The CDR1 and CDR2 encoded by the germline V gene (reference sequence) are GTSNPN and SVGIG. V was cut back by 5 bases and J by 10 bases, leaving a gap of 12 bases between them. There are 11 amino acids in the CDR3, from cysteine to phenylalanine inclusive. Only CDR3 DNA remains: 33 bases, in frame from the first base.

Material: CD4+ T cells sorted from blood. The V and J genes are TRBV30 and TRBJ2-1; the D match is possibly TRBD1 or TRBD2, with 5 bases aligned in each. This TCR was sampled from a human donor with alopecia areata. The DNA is TGTGCCTGGGCCGGGGCGCGGGAGCAGTTCTTC. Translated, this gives CAWAGAREQFF.